A single TCR beta chain is shown here with its context. This CDR3 has 15 residues. The sample originates from a study of blood T cell repertoires in COVID-19. For the study at large: Spain, Italy and the United States supplied samples that represented acute and convalescent COVID-19. PBMCs, B-cell-depleted T cells, or T cells provided the cDNA or gDNA that made up the material.

Original processing notes: Estimates of nucleated cell counts were drawn from the amplification of reference gene primers. Clones were sequenced by immunoSEQ multiplex PCR, and TCRdb holds only the in-frame ones, with some missing. V, J and clone size reflect that table, while D and trimming were determined from the DNA. The sample carries more than 120,000 clones, over 85% recorded once. This sequence originates from a human donor in a cohort sampled during active COVID-19. The genes are TRBV12-1 and TRBJ2-1; the table calls TRBD2, which could not be checked here. TRBV12-1 is a pseudogene segment. The sample comprised peripheral blood. The CDR3 DNA reads TGTGCCAGCAGCTGGCGGAGAAGCTCCTACAATGAGCAGTTCTTC. Translated: CASSWRRSSYNEQFF.